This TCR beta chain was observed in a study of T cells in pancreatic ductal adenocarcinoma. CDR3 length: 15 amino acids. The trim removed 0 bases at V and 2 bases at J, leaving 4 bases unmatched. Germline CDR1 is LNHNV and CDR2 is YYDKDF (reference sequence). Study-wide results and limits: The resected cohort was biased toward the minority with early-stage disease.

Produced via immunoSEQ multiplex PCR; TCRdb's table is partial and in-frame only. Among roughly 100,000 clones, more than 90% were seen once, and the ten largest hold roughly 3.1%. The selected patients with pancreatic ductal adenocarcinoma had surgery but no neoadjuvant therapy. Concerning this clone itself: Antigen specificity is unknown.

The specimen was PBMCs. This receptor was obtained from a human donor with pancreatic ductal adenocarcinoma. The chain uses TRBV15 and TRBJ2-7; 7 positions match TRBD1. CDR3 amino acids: CATSRDPGTAYEQYF. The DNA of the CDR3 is TGTGCCACCAGCAGAGATCCAGGGACAGCCTACGAGCAGTACTTC.